This T cell receptor beta chain came from a study of T cells in localized non-small cell lung cancer. Study-wide results and caveats: Longer survival (overall) was linked to higher T cell density in blood. Detection in adjacent lung was observed for a median around 59 of the top 100 tumor clones. Uninvolved adjacent lung showed higher T cell clonality than tumor. Investigators sequenced only a single tumor region, leaving heterogeneity possible.

This clone is labeled as medium-sized (0.01 to 0.1%). Its antigen is as yet unknown. Sequenced by immunoSEQ multiplex PCR; TCRdb stores in-frame clones only, minus some. The sample consists of nearly 6,000 clones, roughly 25% of them appearing once. Germline lookup yields CDR1 SGHNT and CDR2 YENEEA. This CDR3 region has 14 residues. V was pared by 2 bases and J by 4 bases, with 11 bases between. This receptor was obtained from a female donor at least 60 years old with stage I lung adenocarcinoma. The chain links TRBV11-3 to TRBJ1-2, with a tentative D call TRBD1 (5 bases). The sequencing here drew on lung tumor tissue, taken before any cancer treatment. CDR3 in amino acids: CASSLLGQIYGYTF. The DNA for the CDR3 is TGTGCCAGCAGCTTACTGGGGCAGATCTATGGCTACACCTTC.